Following are 3 T cell receptor beta chains from one sample sequenced in a study of cytomegalovirus exposure and HLA in healthy donors. Primers included in the PCR were 60 Vbeta and 13 Jbeta primers. TCRdb's copy holds only in-frame clones and misses some; the assay was immunoSEQ multiplex PCR. The table records about 110,000 clones, roughly 80% of them present only once. The sample taken for sequencing was PBMCs. Every receptor here comes from a man aged 25 to 40 in good health and CMV-seropositive.

The chain links TRBV7-9 to TRBJ2-5, with 9 bases aligning to TRBD2. Germline V lookup: CDR1 SEHNR, CDR2 FQNEAQ (reference sequence). This CDR3 is 19 amino acids long. Trimming removed 3 bases from V and 5 bases from J; junction bases left unmatched: 19. The CDR3 region has the DNA TGTGCCAGCAGCTTTAGCCGGGGGCGGGAGGGCCACACCAAGGAGACCCAGTACTTC. Its protein is CASSFSRGREGHTKETQYF. The whole variable domain, filled in from reference TRBV7-9 and TRBJ2-5, reads DTGVSQNPRHKITKRGQNVTFRCDPISEHNRLYWYRQTLGQGPEFLTYFQNEAQLEKSRLLSDRFSAERPKGSFSTLEIQRTEQGDSAMYLCASSFSRGREGHTKETQYFGPGTRLLVL.

The CDR3 loop is CASSSSGQGGSYEQYF. In DNA, the CDR3 is TGTGCCAGCAGCTCCTCCGGACAGGGCGGCTCCTACGAGCAGTACTTC. The genes are TRBV28 and TRBJ2-5; 8 bases fit TRBD1. The last part of the DNA fits TRBJ2-7 better; the J call may be wrong. This CDR3 contains 16 residues. The germline CDR1 and CDR2 sequences are MDHEN and SYDVKM.

V is TRBV5-4 and J is TRBJ1-6; D call uncertain. The CDR3 contains 15 residues. The germline V gene encodes CDR1 SGHNT and CDR2 YYREEE (reference sequence). Deletions cut 4 bases from V and 9 bases from J, with 17 bases between. The CDR3 spells CASSPDRVVGSPLHF. DNA for the CDR3: TGTGCCAGCAGCCCCGACCGGGTGGTGGGTTCACCCCTCCACTTT.